Sequencing of this T cell receptor beta chain was carried out in a study of blood T cell repertoires in COVID-19. The CDR3 loop spans 13 amino acids. Between the trimmed V and J ends, which lost 3 bases and 6 bases, there was a span of 9 bases. The germline gives CDR1 SGHTA, CDR2 FQGNSA. Method: immunoSEQ multiplex PCR; TCRdb's copy keeps in-frame clones and lacks some. Seen here are around 80,000 clones, around 89% observed once, and the top ten hold around a tenth. The clonotype originates from a human donor in a cohort sampled during active COVID-19. The chain has TRBV7-2 and TRBJ2-1, with a possible D match to TRBD1 (6 bases). The specimen sequenced was peripheral blood. The CDR3 DNA sequence: TGTGCCAGCAGCTTGACAGGCGGCAATGAGCAGTTCTTC. Amino acids: CASSLTGGNEQFF. Based on the CDR3 plus reference TRBV7-2 and TRBJ2-1, the full variable domain is GAGVSQSPSNKVTEKGKDVELRCDPISGHTALYWYRQSLGQGLEFLIYFQGNSAPDKSGLPSDRFSAERTGGSVSTLTIQRTQQEDSAVYLCASSLTGGNEQFFGPGTRLTVL.